The 15 T cell receptor beta chains below all came from one sample that was sequenced in a study of T cell responses to AZD1222 COVID-19 vaccine. Profiling relied on immunoSEQ multiplex PCR, and the TCRdb table lists in-frame clones only, not all of them. The sample lists roughly 50,000 clones, around 80% seen once, with approximately 7% in the top ten. The source material was peripheral blood, sampled on day 0 of AZD1222 vaccination. These receptors originate from an adult in good health.

The J gene is TRBJ2-2, the V gene TRBV4-1, with TRBD2 matching 7 bases. V shed 0 bases and J 4 bases; nucleotides not matched to a gene: 8. The length of the CDR3 is 17 residues. CDR1 is MGHRA and CDR2 is YSYEKL in the germline V gene. The CDR3: CASSQELAGVGTGELFF. Written as DNA, the CDR3 is TGCGCCAGCAGCCAAGAGTTGGCGGGAGTGGGCACCGGGGAGCTGTTTTTT.

This clone was counted once. The chain uses TRBV28 and TRBJ2-1; D is unresolved. Trimming left V 1 base short and J 3 bases short, with 10 bases between. There are 15 residues in the CDR3. Germline V gene sequence: CDR1 MDHEN, CDR2 SYDVKM. The CDR3 DNA sequence: TGTGCCAGCAGTTTATATAGGGAATACTACAATGAGCAGTTCTTC. Residues: CASSLYREYYNEQFF.

Only a few counts were recorded for this clone. The V call is TRBV5-5, the J call TRBJ2-7, with 8 positions matching TRBD2. The trim removed 4 bases at V and 1 base at J, leaving 4 bases unmatched. The CDR3 is made up of 14 amino acids. Germline V gene sequence: CDR1 SGHKS, CDR2 YYEKEE (reference sequence). The CDR3 sequence is CASSRASGSYEQYF. The DNA of the CDR3 is TGTGCCAGCAGCCGGGCTAGCGGGTCCTACGAGCAGTACTTC.

V and J are TRBV5-1 and TRBJ1-6; 9 nucleotides line up with TRBD1. Trimming cost V 6 bases and J 10 bases; bases outside gene matches: 5. Germline V gene sequence: CDR1 SGHRS, CDR2 YFSETQ. This CDR3 region has 13 residues. The CDR3 coding sequence is TGCGCCAGCACCACAGGGGGCGGATCACCCCTCCACTTT. It codes for CASTTGGGSPLHF.

V is TRBV29-1 and J is TRBJ2-7; TRBD2 matches 11 bases. The trim removed 7 bases at V and 2 bases at J, leaving 7 bases unmatched. The germline V gene has CDR1 SQVTM and CDR2 ANQGSEA. CDR3 size: 14 residues. CDR3 in amino acids: CSAAGLAGAYEQYF. In nucleotides, the CDR3 is TGCAGCGCAGCCGGACTAGCGGGCGCCTACGAGCAGTACTTC.

The chain is built from TRBV19 and TRBJ1-5; TRBD1 matches 8 bases. The CDR3 is 15 amino acids. Trimming took 3 bases from V and 6 from J; bases not matched to a gene: 7. Germline values: CDR1 LNHDA, CDR2 SQIVND (reference sequence). The DNA for the CDR3 is TGTGCCAGTAGTATTTGGACAGGGCCTGGTCAGCCCCAGCATTTT. It codes for CASSIWTGPGQPQHF.

This clone was seen only a few times. The chain has TRBV7-8 and TRBJ1-5, with D perhaps matching TRBD1 (6 bases). Germline assignment: CDR1 SGHVS and CDR2 FQNEAQ. This CDR3 has 14 residues. Trimming cost V 5 bases and J 4 bases, with 12 bases left between them. The CDR3 DNA is TGTGCCAGCAGCGAGGGGGGTTTAAATCAGCCCCAGCATTTT. As protein: CASSEGGLNQPQHF.

The CDR3 here is CASSPLAANTGELFF. Here the CDR3 DNA reads TGTGCCAGCTCACCATTGGCAGCGAACACCGGGGAGCTGTTTTTT. V is TRBV18 and J is TRBJ2-2, with D unresolved. From germline, CDR1 is KGHSH and CDR2 LQKENI. The ends were cut back, 2 bases at V and 0 bases at J, with 7 bases in the middle. The CDR3 is 15 amino acids.

The chain combines TRBV29-1 with TRBJ1-1; no clear D gene. This CDR3 is 15 amino acids long. V lost 1 base, J lost 1 base, and 13 bases lay in between. Germline-derived CDR1 and CDR2 are SQVTM and ANQGSEA. CDR3 nucleotides: TGCAGCGTTGAAGGTGGAAGGGCGGGGAACACTGAAGCTTTCTTT. This sequence encodes CSVEGGRAGNTEAFF.

The V gene is TRBV5-5, the J gene TRBJ1-6; D remains unclear. The CDR3 is 12 residues long. CDR1 is SGHKS, CDR2 YYEKEE, per germline (reference sequence). The V end lost 1 base, the J end lost 7 bases, and 3 bases lay between the germline ends. CDR3 in DNA: TGTGCCAGCAGCTTGATGAATTCACCCCTCCACTTT. It codes for CASSLMNSPLHF.

The chain combines TRBV2 with TRBJ1-1; the D gene is possibly TRBD1 (5 bases). There are 14 residues in the CDR3. The V end was cut by 3 bases, the J end by 0 bases, with 8 bases between. Germline loops: CDR1 SNHLY, CDR2 FYNNEI. CDR3 loop: CASSDEQVNTEAFF. CDR3 sequence (DNA): TGTGCCAGCAGTGATGAACAGGTGAACACTGAAGCTTTCTTT.

This chain links TRBV29-1 with TRBJ1-4; D may be TRBD1 (6 bases). This CDR3 spans 12 amino acids. The germline gives CDR1 SQVTM, CDR2 ANQGSEA. Trimming left V 4 bases short and J 8 bases short, with 11 bases between. The CDR3 DNA reads as TGCAGCGTTGCAGGGGAGGAGGAAAAACTGTTTTTT. This translates into CSVAGEEEKLFF.

This clone showed up just once. The V and J genes are TRBV28 and TRBJ1-4, with D possibly TRBD1 on 5 matching bases. This CDR3 region has 12 residues. V lost 6 bases, J lost 8 bases, and 10 bases lay in between. From germline, CDR1 is MDHEN and CDR2 SYDVKM. This CDR3 reads CASRPWGEKLFF. CDR3 nucleotide sequence: TGTGCCAGCAGACCGTGGGGCGAAAAACTGTTTTTT.

The J gene is TRBJ1-3, the V gene TRBV3-1 (or the pseudogene TRBV3-2), with D unresolved. The CDR3 is 15 residues long. Looked up from germline, CDR1 is LGHDT and CDR2 is YNNKEL (reference sequence). V was cut by 1 base and J by 0 bases, with 7 bases left in between. Here the CDR3 reads CASSQGPYSGNTIYF. The CDR3 coding sequence is TGTGCCAGCAGCCAAGGGCCTTACTCTGGAAACACCATATATTTT.

The rearrangement links TRBV25-1 to TRBJ1-2; 9 bases agree with TRBD1. This CDR3 has 16 residues. Germline-derived CDR1 and CDR2 are MGHDK and SYGVNS. The J segment lost 4 bases and the V segment lost 3 bases, leaving 9 bases of the junction unmatched. The CDR3 protein is CASSDPNRGHGYGYTF. The CDR3 DNA is TGTGCCAGCAGTGATCCGAACAGGGGGCACGGCTATGGCTACACCTTC.